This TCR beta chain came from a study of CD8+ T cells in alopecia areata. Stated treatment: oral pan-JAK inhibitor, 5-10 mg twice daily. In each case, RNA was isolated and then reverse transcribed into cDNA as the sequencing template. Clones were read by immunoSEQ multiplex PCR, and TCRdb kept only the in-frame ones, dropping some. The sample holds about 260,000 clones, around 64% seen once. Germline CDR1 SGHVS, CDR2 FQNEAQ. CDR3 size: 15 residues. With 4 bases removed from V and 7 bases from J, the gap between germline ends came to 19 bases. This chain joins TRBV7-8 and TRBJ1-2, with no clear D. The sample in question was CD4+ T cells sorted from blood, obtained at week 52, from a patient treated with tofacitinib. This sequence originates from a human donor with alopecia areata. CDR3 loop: CASSSQSSRTRGYTF. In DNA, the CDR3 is TGTGCCAGCAGCTCCCAATCCTCCCGGACGCGTGGCTACACCTTC.